Below, 23 T cell receptor beta chains from the same sample are listed, as sequenced in a study of cytomegalovirus exposure and HLA in healthy donors. Profiled with immunoSEQ multiplex PCR; TCRdb holds only in-frame clones, not every one. This sample has 60,000 to 65,000 clones, with about 96% found just once. Sequenced sample: PBMCs. These receptors all stem from a young woman in good health and CMV-seronegative.

The chain carries TRBV7-2 and TRBJ1-4; D ambiguous. This CDR3 spans 14 amino acids. V dropped 2 bases and J dropped 4 bases, with 8 bases sitting between them. The germline V gene has CDR1 SGHTA and CDR2 FQGNSA. The CDR3 DNA follows: TGTGCCAGCAGCTTAATGGGCCGTAATGAAAAACTGTTTTTT. Amino acid sequence: CASSLMGRNEKLFF.

The chain combines TRBV6-5 with TRBJ2-6, with TRBD2 matching over 9 bases. The length of the CDR3 is 15 residues. Unmatched junction bases numbered 3, after V lost 6 bases and J lost 3 bases. Germline CDR1 reads MNHEY; CDR2 reads SVGAGI. CDR3 region: CASRRGGDGANVLTF. Here the CDR3 DNA reads TGTGCCAGCAGGCGGGGGGGGGATGGGGCCAACGTCCTGACTTTC.

The V call is TRBV6-1, the J call TRBJ2-7; TRBD1 matches 8 bases. This CDR3 has 15 amino acids. V dropped 6 bases and J dropped 0; count of bases not matched to a gene: 7. Per the germline V gene, CDR1 is MNHNS and CDR2 is SASEGT. This CDR3 is CASSPDGTGSYEQYF. CDR3 nucleotides: TGTGCCAGCAGCCCCGATGGGACAGGCTCCTACGAGCAGTACTTC.

V and J are TRBV7-2 and TRBJ2-7, with D uncertain. Per germline, CDR1 SGHTA and CDR2 FQGNSA. V was clipped by 5 bases and J by 0 bases, with 11 bases between them. CDR3 length: 14 amino acids. The CDR3 nucleotides read TGTGCCAGCAGCCCCCGAGTATCCTCCTACGAGCAGTACTTC. The encoded protein is CASSPRVSSYEQYF.

CDR3 sequence (DNA): TGTGCCAGCAGTTTATTTCGGGGGGCGTCGGCTGAAGCTTTCTTT. The encoded protein is CASSLFRGASAEAFF. The V call is TRBV27, the J call TRBJ1-1; D is perhaps TRBD1 (6 bases). The germline V gene has CDR1 MNHEY and CDR2 SMNVEV (reference sequence). The V gene lost 1 base and the J gene lost 6 bases, with 15 bases spanning the gap. The CDR3 extends over 15 amino acids.

Remarks on this clone: Sequence at one end of the junction differs from germline and may be a read error. The chain uses TRBV7-7 and TRBJ2-5; 14 nucleotides match TRBD2. CDR1 SSHAT and CDR2 FNYEAQ come from the germline V gene (reference sequence). This CDR3 is 17 amino acids long. CDR3 nucleotides: TGTGCTAGCAGCACGGGACTAGCGGGGGACCGTAGAGAGACCCAGTACTTC. It translates to CASSTGLAGDRRETQYF.

The rearrangement joins TRBV18 to TRBJ2-5; D perhaps matches TRBD1 (5 bases). CDR1 is KGHSH, CDR2 LQKENI, per germline. This CDR3 is built from 14 residues. The V gene lost 3 bases and the J gene lost 5 bases, with 13 bases spanning the gap. The CDR3 DNA reads TGTGCCAGCTCACCCACCGGGCAGGGCGAGACCCAGTACTTC. Amino acid sequence: CASSPTGQGETQYF.

The chain combines TRBV30 with TRBJ2-7; tentative D call: TRBD2 (7 bases). V was cut by 1 base and J by 3 bases, with 13 bases left in between. Germline loops: CDR1 GTSNPN, CDR2 SVGIG (reference sequence). The CDR3 sequence is 14 residues long. In DNA, the CDR3 is TGTGCCTGGAGTGGGGGGGGCACTGACTACGAGCAGTACTTC. This gives the protein CAWSGGGTDYEQYF.

The gene calls are TRBV19 and TRBJ1-5; 8 bases agree with TRBD1. The J segment lost 3 bases and the V segment lost 6 bases, leaving 7 bases of the junction unmatched. From germline, CDR1 is LNHDA and CDR2 SQIVND (reference sequence). The CDR3 totals 15 residues. The CDR3 spells CASSPGQAVNQPQHF. CDR3 sequence (DNA): TGTGCCAGTAGCCCGGGACAGGCGGTCAATCAGCCCCAGCATTTT.

This sequence joins TRBV4-2 and TRBJ1-2, with TRBD1 matching over 8 bases. V lost 3 bases, J lost 2 bases, and 5 bases stayed unmatched. The CDR3 runs to 15 residues. Per germline, CDR1 LGHNA and CDR2 YNFKEQ. CDR3 region: CASSQTDRGNYGYTF. The CDR3 nucleotides read TGTGCCAGCAGCCAGACCGACAGGGGCAACTATGGCTACACCTTC.

The chain joins TRBV27 to TRBJ2-2; 7 bases match TRBD2. The CDR3 loop spans 17 amino acids. V was pared by 0 bases and J by 3 bases, with 7 bases of the junction left unmatched. Germline assignment: CDR1 MNHEY and CDR2 SMNVEV (reference sequence). In DNA form, the CDR3 reads TGTGCCAGCAGTTTATCCCCCGCCGCGGGAGACACCGGGGAGCTGTTTTTT. Protein sequence: CASSLSPAAGDTGELFF.

The chain uses TRBV11-2 and TRBJ2-2; no definite D call. The length of the CDR3 is 12 residues. Per the germline V gene, CDR1 is SGHAT and CDR2 is FQNNGV. V was cut by 1 base and J by 7 bases, with 4 bases left in between. CDR3 DNA sequence: TGTGCCAGCAGCTTAGGCGTCGGGGAGCTGTTTTTT. Amino acids: CASSLGVGELFF.

The chain has TRBV28 and TRBJ2-2; 8 nucleotides match TRBD1. The CDR3 extends over 14 amino acids. After removal of 2 bases from V and 6 bases from J, the junction contained 2 bases not matched to a gene. Looked up from germline, CDR1 is MDHEN and CDR2 is SYDVKM. The CDR3 sequence is CASSLTGGSGELFF. The CDR3 DNA reads as TGTGCCAGCAGTTTAACAGGGGGATCCGGGGAGCTGTTTTTT.

The CDR3 spells CASTAEGRGQPQHF. Written as DNA, the CDR3 is TGTGCCAGTACCGCCGAGGGCAGGGGCCAGCCCCAGCATTTT. The gene calls are TRBV19 and TRBJ1-5, with D maybe TRBD1 (6 bases). Between the trimmed V and J ends, which lost 7 bases and 7 bases, there was a span of 17 bases. CDR1 is LNHDA, CDR2 SQIVND, per germline (reference sequence). This CDR3 has 14 residues.

This clone was seen a few times. The chain joins TRBV7-2 to TRBJ2-2, with TRBD2 matching 12 bases. This CDR3 is 15 amino acids long. With V trimmed by 5 bases and J by 4 bases, 2 bases remained unmatched. Germline CDR1 is SGHTA and CDR2 is FQGNSA. The DNA of the CDR3 is TGTGCCAGCAGCCCTAGCGGGGGGGCCACCGGGGAGCTGTTTTTT. It yields the protein CASSPSGGATGELFF.

This sequence joins TRBV5-8 and TRBJ2-7; tentatively, D is TRBD2 (5 bases). V was pared by 1 base and J by 2 bases, with 16 bases between. There are 16 residues in the CDR3. In germline, CDR1 is SGHTS, CDR2 YDEGEE. CDR3 coding DNA: TGTGCCAGCAGCTTGCTCGCGGGTATCCCCCCCTACGAGCAGTACTTC. Its translation is CASSLLAGIPPYEQYF.

V is TRBV6-5 and J is TRBJ1-1, with 7 nucleotides matching TRBD1. The CDR3 spans 16 residues. Germline-derived CDR1 and CDR2 are MNHEY and SVGAGI. The V and J ends lost 2 bases and 0 bases, in that order; junction bases with no gene match: 6. CDR3 DNA sequence: TGTGCCAGCAGTTACGGGACAGCCAGCATGAACACTGAAGCTTTCTTT. Translation gives CASSYGTASMNTEAFF.

This clone was found once. The chain links TRBV19 to TRBJ1-2, with 9 bases fitting TRBD1. The CDR3 extends over 15 amino acids. Unmatched junction bases numbered 5, after V lost 6 bases and J lost 0 bases. Per the germline V gene, CDR1 is LNHDA and CDR2 is SQIVND (reference sequence). The CDR3 DNA sequence: TGTGCCAGTAGCCCACAGGGGGCGGCTAACTATGGCTACACCTTC. Amino acids: CASSPQGAANYGYTF.

V is TRBV27 and J is TRBJ2-7; D possibly corresponds to TRBD2 (6 bases). There are 14 residues in the CDR3. V was clipped by 3 bases and J by 3 bases, with 12 bases between them. Germline CDR1 is MNHEY and CDR2 is SMNVEV (reference sequence). CDR3 protein: CASSFGGAGYEQYF. CDR3 coding DNA: TGTGCCAGCAGTTTTGGGGGAGCGGGCTACGAGCAGTACTTC.

This clone has a single count. The V gene is TRBV5-6, the J gene TRBJ1-5, with 8 bases lining up with TRBD1. Germline loops: CDR1 SGHDT, CDR2 YYEEEE. V shed 0 bases and J 2 bases; nucleotides not matched to a gene: 4. The CDR3 sequence is 16 residues long. The CDR3 loop is CASSLAADRGNQPQHF. Written as DNA, the CDR3 is TGTGCCAGCAGCTTGGCCGCGGACAGGGGCAATCAGCCCCAGCATTTT.

CDR3 coding DNA: TGTGCCAGCAGTGAACCCCGACAGGGCCACGAGCAGTACTTC. It yields the protein CASSEPRQGHEQYF. V usage is TRBV6-1 and J usage is TRBJ2-7; 7 bases are a match to TRBD1. This CDR3 region has 14 residues. J lost 5 bases, V lost 2 bases, and 6 bases had no gene match. The V gene's germline CDR1 is MNHNS and CDR2 SASEGT.

J is TRBJ1-2 and V is TRBV18, with D unclear. V shed 3 bases and J shed 4 bases, with 21 bases lying between them. The CDR3 has 17 residues. Germline V CDR1 and CDR2: KGHSH, LQKENI. The CDR3 DNA reads TGTGCCAGCTCACCGAATCCCCAGTCGAGTACGGGCTATGGCTACACCTTC. Amino acid sequence: CASSPNPQSSTGYGYTF. The full variable domain, rest sourced from reference TRBV18 and TRBJ1-2, is NAGVMQNPRHLVRRRGQEARLRCSPMKGHSHVYWYRQLPEEGLKFMVYLQKENIIDESGMPKERFSAEFPKEGPSILRIQQVVRGDSAAYFCASSPNPQSSTGYGYTFGSGTRLTVV.

This clone was seen just once. The J gene is TRBJ1-2, the V gene TRBV7-2, with TRBD1 matching over 7 bases. The germline V gene has CDR1 SGHTA and CDR2 FQGNSA. The CDR3 has 13 amino acids. V lost 5 bases and J lost 7; bases outside the gene matches: 7. In DNA, the CDR3 is TGTGCCAGCAGCCAGGGACAGCCCGTTGGCTACACCTTC. Amino acid sequence: CASSQGQPVGYTF.